Reported below is one T cell receptor beta chain. Its antigen is unknown. Base qualities are not at hand, and no much larger clone is one base apart. These data are taken from a study of CD8+ T cells in alopecia areata (dated by TCRdb to 2016 to 2018). At the level of the whole study: Treated patients were enrolled in an open-label pilot trial of oral tofacitinib, 5 to 10 mg twice daily, for moderate-to-severe alopecia areata. Amplification of TCRbeta CDR3 regions was done by immunoSEQ multiplex PCR using 35 Vbeta forward primers and 13 Jbeta reverse primers. Patients stayed on tofacitinib for 6 to 18 months and then had 6 months of follow-up off drug so that delayed response and recurrence could be assessed. Scalp clonality was compared across normal scalp (n=4), patchy alopecia areata scalp (n=8), and alopecia totalis/universalis scalp (n=8). RNA came from the PAXgene miRNA kit for fixed scalp, the miRNeasy kit for PBMCs, and the RNeasy kit for mouse skin. Human TCRbeta sequencing covered scalp tissue and sorted CD4+ and CD8+ peripheral blood T cells from patchy and totalis/universalis alopecia areata patients and healthy controls. Biopsies were taken from tofacitinib-treated patients at baseline and at 4 and 24 weeks of treatment, and a later scalp biopsy was taken in several of the tofacitinib-treated patients. In both human patients and the C3H/HeJ mouse model, the study applied high-throughput TCRbeta sequencing to look at T cell clonal expansion in alopecia areata. The full study reports these points: Resident alphabeta T cells in normal human skin are also sequenced, complicating scalp TCR repertoire analysis, unlike mouse skin dominated by gammadelta T cells. TCR sequences shared between patients were less clear than in mice, possibly partly because of HLA diversity in the patient population. Compared with normal scalp, lesional scalp had higher clonality and more expanded CD8+ clones, particularly in alopecia totalis/universalis, a pattern that suggests antigenic drive.

Library method: the immunoSEQ multiplex PCR assay. To provide template for TCR sequencing, every sample had RNA extracted and reverse transcribed into cDNA. First-strand cDNA was synthesized with SuperScript III using a 2:1 mix of oligo-dT and random hexamers. A synthetic immune receptor repertoire was used to gauge amplification bias, and whatever bias remained was removed computationally. As for how the authors treated the data: Raw reads were preprocessed to remove errors, and CDR3 was defined by IMGT conventions from the conserved cysteine to phenylalanine. To get clonality, Shannon entropy was normalized by log2 of the number of productive unique TCRs and the result was subtracted from 1. Whether scalp clones were CD4 or CD8 was inferred by matching scalp TCRbeta sequences against CD4 and CD8 repertoires sorted from blood. TCRdb's version of the immuneACCESS table is confined to in-frame rearrangements and falls short of the full clone set. An unresolved V gene accounts for under half of the shortfall where checked; the remainder is of unknown origin. V, J and clone size were drawn from that table, and D and trimming were deduced from the DNA. For this sample the table gives over 100,000 clones, of which around 49% were detected only once. The top ten clones comprise 18% of the sample.

Interpreted using the paper, the time point label stands for: baseline before oral tofacitinib. Peripheral blood and lesional scalp punch biopsies were obtained from patients with alopecia areata. After PBMCs were isolated by density centrifugation and stained for CD3, CD4 and CD8, a FACSAria was used to sort CD4+ and CD8+ T cells. Per the germline V gene, SQVTM is the CDR1 and ANQGSEA is the CDR2. Cut back by 5 bases and 1 base, the V and J ends lie 17 bases apart. Inclusive of the bounding cysteine and phenylalanine, the CDR3 is 15 residues long. Only the CDR3 DNA is retained, 45 bases long and in frame from the first base.

The receptor was isolated from a human donor with alopecia areata. The chain is assembled from TRBV29-1 and TRBJ1-2; no confident D gene assignment can be made. Material: CD8+ T cells sorted from blood, obtained at week 0. Read as DNA, the sequence is TGCAGCGTTCGGGCAGAAAACGAAATTAACTATGGCTACACCTTC. It specifies CSVRAENEINYGYTF.